These T cell receptor beta chains were read from a single sample in a study of CD8 T cells in Susac syndrome. TCRdb itself ran the immunoSEQ multiplex PCR reads through MiXCR, one entry per CDR3 protein. This table has 210,000 or so distinct CDR3 sequences, approximately 94% appearing once. The sequenced sample consisted of CD4+ T cells from PBMCs. The receptors derive from a human donor with Susac syndrome. Each CDR3 is given with its conserved first and last residue. The order of the fields is clone size, V gene, D gene, J gene, CDR3 DNA, CDR3 protein. A D gene is named only where the DNA matches it firmly. Rows may omit the clone size; those that give it use once, few, many or a size class.

clone size: .; V gene: TRBV2; D gene: .; J gene: TRBJ1-5; CDR3 DNA: TGTGCCAGCAGTGAGAACGGAAATAGCAATCAGCCCCAGCATTTT; CDR3 protein: CASSENGNSNQPQHF
clone size: .; V gene: TRBV4-3; D gene: .; J gene: TRBJ1-1; CDR3 DNA: TGCGCCAGCAGCCAATCGTGGGCTACTGAAGCTTTCTTT; CDR3 protein: CASSQSWATEAFF
clone size: .; V gene: TRBV28; D gene: .; J gene: TRBJ1-5; CDR3 DNA: TGTGCCAGCAGCCCAACGTCGTTAAGCGGCAATCAGCCCCAGCATTTT; CDR3 protein: CASSPTSLSGNQPQHF
clone size: .; V gene: TRBV25-1; D gene: TRBD1; J gene: TRBJ1-4; CDR3 DNA: TGTGCCAGCAGTGGACAGGGGGCGACTTATGAAAAACTGTTTTTT; CDR3 protein: CASSGQGATYEKLFF
clone size: .; V gene: TRBV6-5; D gene: TRBD2; J gene: TRBJ2-7; CDR3 DNA: TGTGCCAGCAGTTACAGCGGGGGAGCGACCTACGAGCAGTACTTC; CDR3 protein: CASSYSGGATYEQYF
clone size: .; V gene: TRBV5-6; D gene: TRBD1; J gene: TRBJ1-2; CDR3 DNA: TGTGCCAGCAGCCCTACGACAGGGTTCAACTATGGCTACACCTTC; CDR3 protein: CASSPTTGFNYGYTF
clone size: .; V gene: TRBV19; D gene: .; J gene: TRBJ2-2; CDR3 DNA: TGTGCCAGTAGCCGATATACAGCCGGGGAGCTGTTTTTT; CDR3 protein: CASSRYTAGELFF
clone size: .; V gene: TRBV20-1; D gene: TRBD2; J gene: TRBJ2-7; CDR3 DNA: TGCAGTGCTAGAGATCAGGGACTAGCGGTTCACGAGCAGTACTTC; CDR3 protein: CSARDQGLAVHEQYF
clone size: .; V gene: TRBV28; D gene: TRBD1; J gene: TRBJ2-1; CDR3 DNA: TGTGCCAGCAGACCTCTCCAGGGGGCCAATGAGCAGTTCTTC; CDR3 protein: CASRPLQGANEQFF
clone size: once; V gene: TRBV3-1; D gene: .; J gene: TRBJ1-2; CDR3 DNA: TGTGCCAGCAGCCCGCTCCCAGGGGCGCGCGATGGCTACACCTTC; CDR3 protein: CASSPLPGARDGYTF
clone size: .; V gene: TRBV30; D gene: TRBD1; J gene: TRBJ1-1; CDR3 DNA: TGTGCCTGGAACCGGGACAGGGGGCCGACCGAAGCTTTCTTT; CDR3 protein: CAWNRDRGPTEAFF
clone size: .; V gene: TRBV9; D gene: .; J gene: TRBJ1-2; CDR3 DNA: TGTGCCAGCAGCCCTATAACGGGGAACTATGGCTACACCTTC; CDR3 protein: CASSPITGNYGYTF
clone size: .; V gene: TRBV6-1; D gene: .; J gene: TRBJ1-2; CDR3 DNA: TGTGCCAGCACCGAATACAGAGACTACACCTTC; CDR3 protein: CASTEYRDYTF
clone size: .; V gene: TRBV25-1; D gene: .; J gene: TRBJ2-1; CDR3 DNA: TGTGCCAGCTCCCGGGCCTGGGACAATGAGCAGTTCTTC; CDR3 protein: CASSRAWDNEQFF
clone size: .; V gene: TRBV3-1; D gene: TRBD2; J gene: TRBJ2-1; CDR3 DNA: TGTGCCAGCAGCTTAACGACTAGCGGGGGGGCAAATGAGCAGTTCTTC; CDR3 protein: CASSLTTSGGANEQFF
clone size: .; V gene: TRBV20-1; D gene: TRBD2; J gene: TRBJ2-1; CDR3 DNA: TGCAGTGCTAGCCCCCTCACGGGACTAGTGAACAATGAGCAGTTCTTC; CDR3 protein: CSASPLTGLVNNEQFF
clone size: .; V gene: TRBV6-2/TRBV6-3; D gene: .; J gene: TRBJ1-6; CDR3 DNA: TGTGCCAGCAGTTATCAGGGATTGGAGAGCTCCTATAATTCACCCCTCCACTTT; CDR3 protein: CASSYQGLESSYNSPLHF
clone size: .; V gene: TRBV12-3/TRBV12-4; D gene: .; J gene: TRBJ1-5; CDR3 DNA: TGTGCCAGCAGTTTAGATACACGGAGCAATCAGCCCCAGCATTTT; CDR3 protein: CASSLDTRSNQPQHF
clone size: .; V gene: TRBV20-1; D gene: .; J gene: TRBJ2-1; CDR3 DNA: TGCAGTGCTAGGGTCCCAGGGGGGATCAGTGAGCAGTTCTTC; CDR3 protein: CSARVPGGISEQFF
clone size: .; V gene: TRBV27; D gene: TRBD2; J gene: TRBJ2-3; CDR3 DNA: TGTGCCAGCAGTTTACAAGCGGGGGGGCCCCCACACACAGATACGCAGTATTTT; CDR3 protein: CASSLQAGGPPHTDTQYF
clone size: .; V gene: TRBV12-3/TRBV12-4; D gene: TRBD1; J gene: TRBJ2-3; CDR3 DNA: TGTGCCAGTTCCCCCCCAACAGGGGCAGATACGCAGTATTTT; CDR3 protein: CASSPPTGADTQYF
clone size: .; V gene: TRBV4-3; D gene: .; J gene: TRBJ1-2; CDR3 DNA: TGCGCCAGCAGCCAAGAACCCCCGTGGAGGGGAAGGGTGTATGGCTACACCTTC; CDR3 protein: CASSQEPPWRGRVYGYTF
clone size: once; V gene: TRBV7-9; D gene: .; J gene: TRBJ1-5; CDR3 DNA: TGTGCCAGCAGCTTAGGCCCGGGGGGGAATCAGCCCCAGCATTTT; CDR3 protein: CASSLGPGGNQPQHF
clone size: .; V gene: TRBV3-1; D gene: .; J gene: TRBJ1-3; CDR3 DNA: TGTGCCAGCAGCCCACACAGGGATGCAAACACCATATATTTT; CDR3 protein: CASSPHRDANTIYF
clone size: .; V gene: TRBV7-9; D gene: .; J gene: TRBJ1-4; CDR3 DNA: TGTGCCAGCAGCCCTCGCGGGCAGACCAATGAAAAACTGTTTTTT; CDR3 protein: CASSPRGQTNEKLFF
clone size: .; V gene: TRBV6-2/TRBV6-3; D gene: .; J gene: TRBJ1-1; CDR3 DNA: TGTGCCAGCAGTCCATTCACGACAGGATTTCGGACTGAAGCTTTCTTT; CDR3 protein: CASSPFTTGFRTEAFF
clone size: .; V gene: TRBV19; D gene: .; J gene: TRBJ1-1; CDR3 DNA: TGTGCCAGTAGTATACCCCGCCGTGGGATTAATGAAGCTTTCTTT; CDR3 protein: CASSIPRRGINEAFF
clone size: .; V gene: TRBV6-6; D gene: TRBD1; J gene: TRBJ2-5; CDR3 DNA: TGTGCCAGCAGTTACCGGTCGGGGACAGGCCAAGAGACCCAGTACTTC; CDR3 protein: CASSYRSGTGQETQYF
clone size: once; V gene: TRBV30; D gene: TRBD1; J gene: TRBJ1-2; CDR3 DNA: TGTGCCTGGAGCCCCGGACAGGGGGCTCGGTATGGCTACACCTTC; CDR3 protein: CAWSPGQGARYGYTF
clone size: .; V gene: TRBV2; D gene: .; J gene: TRBJ1-1; CDR3 DNA: TGTGCCAGCAGGGTCTCCAGGGTAGGGGCGGGGACTGAAGCTTTCTTT; CDR3 protein: CASRVSRVGAGTEAFF
clone size: .; V gene: TRBV10-2; D gene: .; J gene: TRBJ1-5; CDR3 DNA: TGCGCCAGCAGATGGAATAGCAATCAGCCCCAGCATTTT; CDR3 protein: CASRWNSNQPQHF
clone size: .; V gene: TRBV14; D gene: TRBD1; J gene: TRBJ1-2; CDR3 DNA: TGTGCCAGCAGCCTGAACAGGGGAGGCTATGGCTACACCTTC; CDR3 protein: CASSLNRGGYGYTF
clone size: .; V gene: TRBV9; D gene: .; J gene: TRBJ2-5; CDR3 DNA: TGTGCCAGCAGCGTAGGGGCTCAGTTCCAAGAGACCCAGTACTTC; CDR3 protein: CASSVGAQFQETQYF
clone size: .; V gene: TRBV4-2; D gene: .; J gene: TRBJ1-1; CDR3 DNA: TGTGCCAGCAGCCCCTCGGCAGGCGCTAACACTGAAGCTTTCTTT; CDR3 protein: CASSPSAGANTEAFF
clone size: once; V gene: TRBV19; D gene: TRBD1; J gene: TRBJ1-5; CDR3 DNA: TGTGCCAGTAGTACGGACAGGCCACAGCCCCAGCATTTT; CDR3 protein: CASSTDRPQPQHF
clone size: .; V gene: TRBV30; D gene: .; J gene: TRBJ1-4; CDR3 DNA: TGTGCCTGGAGTGAGAGGGAAGGTGAAAAACTGTTTTTT; CDR3 protein: CAWSEREGEKLFF
clone size: .; V gene: TRBV19; D gene: .; J gene: TRBJ1-4; CDR3 DNA: TGTGCCAGTTGGGGGGGGGCGCCGGATGAAAAACTGTTTTTT; CDR3 protein: CASWGGAPDEKLFF
clone size: .; V gene: TRBV9; D gene: .; J gene: TRBJ1-3; CDR3 DNA: TGTGCCAGCAGCCCATCGACAGTCGGAAACACCATATATTTT; CDR3 protein: CASSPSTVGNTIYF
clone size: few; V gene: TRBV29-1; D gene: .; J gene: TRBJ1-2; CDR3 DNA: TGCAGCGTTATAGAATCGGGCGGCTACACCTTC; CDR3 protein: CSVIESGGYTF
clone size: .; V gene: TRBV19; D gene: .; J gene: TRBJ1-6; CDR3 DNA: TGTGCCAGTGGTGCAGATGGACATAATTCACCCCTCCACTTT; CDR3 protein: CASGADGHNSPLHF
clone size: .; V gene: TRBV7-2; D gene: .; J gene: TRBJ2-4; CDR3 DNA: TGTGCCAGCAGCTTAGCGACAAAAAACATTCAGTACTTC; CDR3 protein: CASSLATKNIQYF
clone size: .; V gene: TRBV4-3; D gene: .; J gene: TRBJ2-3; CDR3 DNA: TGCGCCAGCAGCCAAGAGGAGTCTGGGGATACGCAGTATTTT; CDR3 protein: CASSQEESGDTQYF
clone size: .; V gene: TRBV27; D gene: .; J gene: TRBJ1-4; CDR3 DNA: TGTGCCAGCAGTTTAGGTGGGCATGAAAAACTGTTTTTT; CDR3 protein: CASSLGGHEKLFF
clone size: .; V gene: TRBV15; D gene: .; J gene: TRBJ1-5; CDR3 DNA: TGTGCCACCAGCAGAGTTCGAAGTGAGCCCCAGCATTTT; CDR3 protein: CATSRVRSEPQHF
clone size: .; V gene: TRBV11-1; D gene: .; J gene: TRBJ2-2; CDR3 DNA: TGTGCCAGCAGCTTAGCTAAGGGTACCGGGGAGCTGTTTTTT; CDR3 protein: CASSLAKGTGELFF
clone size: once; V gene: TRBV25-1; D gene: .; J gene: TRBJ2-7; CDR3 DNA: TGTGCCACCCGGACCGAGTTCGGTTCGGCCTACGAGCAGTACTTC; CDR3 protein: CATRTEFGSAYEQYF
clone size: .; V gene: TRBV24-1; D gene: TRBD1; J gene: TRBJ2-2; CDR3 DNA: TGTGCCACCAGTGAACGGACAGGGGGAGGCACCGGGGAGCTGTTTTTT; CDR3 protein: CATSERTGGGTGELFF
clone size: once; V gene: TRBV9; D gene: .; J gene: TRBJ2-1; CDR3 DNA: TGTGCCAGCAGCACACCGGGCCGACTTGGCAATGAGCAGTTCTTC; CDR3 protein: CASSTPGRLGNEQFF
clone size: .; V gene: TRBV6-5; D gene: TRBD1; J gene: TRBJ1-4; CDR3 DNA: TGTGCCAGCAGTCGCGGACAGGGTCTGTTTTTT; CDR3 protein: CASSRGQGLFF
clone size: .; V gene: TRBV6-1; D gene: TRBD1; J gene: TRBJ1-2; CDR3 DNA: TGTGCCAGCAGGGTCGACAGGGGGCTATCCTATGGCTACACCTTC; CDR3 protein: CASRVDRGLSYGYTF
clone size: .; V gene: TRBV19; D gene: .; J gene: TRBJ2-4; CDR3 DNA: TGTGCCAGTAGTATTGGTTTAGCCAAAAACATTCAGTACTTC; CDR3 protein: CASSIGLAKNIQYF
clone size: .; V gene: TRBV4-3; D gene: TRBD2; J gene: TRBJ2-2; CDR3 DNA: TGCGCCAGCAGCCAAGGGCTCGGACTAGCAGAAACCGGGGAGCTGTTTTTT; CDR3 protein: CASSQGLGLAETGELFF
clone size: .; V gene: TRBV5-6; D gene: .; J gene: TRBJ1-3; CDR3 DNA: TGTGCCAGCACTGGGGGGAACACCATATATTTT; CDR3 protein: CASTGGNTIYF
clone size: once; V gene: TRBV27; D gene: TRBD2; J gene: TRBJ2-7; CDR3 DNA: TGTGCCAGCAGACTTGGGAGGGAGAGCTCCTACGAGCAGTACTTC; CDR3 protein: CASRLGRESSYEQYF
clone size: .; V gene: TRBV18; D gene: .; J gene: TRBJ1-2; CDR3 DNA: TGTGCCAGCTTGCCCGGGGGCGGCAGATCCTATGGCTACACCTTC; CDR3 protein: CASLPGGGRSYGYTF
clone size: .; V gene: TRBV30; D gene: .; J gene: TRBJ2-1; CDR3 DNA: TGTGCCTGGAGTGTCGGGCAGGGTACCTACAATGAGCAGTTCTTC; CDR3 protein: CAWSVGQGTYNEQFF
clone size: few; V gene: TRBV28; D gene: TRBD1; J gene: TRBJ1-4; CDR3 DNA: TGTGCCAGCAGTCGGGACAGCTCTAATGAAAAACTGTTTTTT; CDR3 protein: CASSRDSSNEKLFF
clone size: .; V gene: TRBV2; D gene: .; J gene: TRBJ1-5; CDR3 DNA: TGTGCCAGCAGTGAGGCGGCGGAATATAGCAATCAGCCCCAGCATTTT; CDR3 protein: CASSEAAEYSNQPQHF
clone size: few; V gene: TRBV7-3; D gene: TRBD1; J gene: TRBJ1-2; CDR3 DNA: TGTGCCAGCAGCTTGGGGGACAGGGGGTATGGCTACACCTTC; CDR3 protein: CASSLGDRGYGYTF
clone size: once; V gene: TRBV11-2; D gene: TRBD1; J gene: TRBJ1-4; CDR3 DNA: TGTGCCAGCAGCGGGAACAGGGGGCGATTCGAAAAACTGTTTTTT; CDR3 protein: CASSGNRGRFEKLFF